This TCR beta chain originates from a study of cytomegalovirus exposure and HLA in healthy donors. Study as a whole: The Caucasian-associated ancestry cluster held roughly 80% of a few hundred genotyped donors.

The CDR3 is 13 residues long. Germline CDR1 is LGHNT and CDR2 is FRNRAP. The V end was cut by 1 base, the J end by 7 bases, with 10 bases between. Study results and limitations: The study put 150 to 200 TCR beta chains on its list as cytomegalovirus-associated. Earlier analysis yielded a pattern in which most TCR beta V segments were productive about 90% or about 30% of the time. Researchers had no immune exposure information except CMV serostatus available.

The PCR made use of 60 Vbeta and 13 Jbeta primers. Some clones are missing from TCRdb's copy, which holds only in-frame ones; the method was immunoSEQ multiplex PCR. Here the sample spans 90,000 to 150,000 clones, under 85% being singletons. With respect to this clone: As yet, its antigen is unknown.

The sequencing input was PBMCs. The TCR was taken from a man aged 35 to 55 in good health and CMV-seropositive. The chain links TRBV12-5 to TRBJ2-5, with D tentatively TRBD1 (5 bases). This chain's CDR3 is CASGLGQGTTQYF. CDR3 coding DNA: TGTGCTAGTGGTTTGGGCCAGGGCACGACCCAGTACTTC.